This T cell receptor (beta chain) stems from a study of tumor-infiltrating lymphocytes in primary liver carcinoma. With around 450 ng total RNA as template and a constant-region primer, TCR beta cDNA was made. Researchers made the TCR beta libraries by running three nested multiplex PCR rounds with slightly modified ARM-PCR. TRBV1-TRBV30 forward primers paired with a C-beta reverse primer were used in the first two PCR rounds, which ran approximately 11 cycles each. In TCRdb, the multiplex PCR reads were re-called with MiXCR into one record per CDR3 protein. Here the sample spans approximately 190,000 distinct CDR3 sequences, around four fifths being singletons. From unsorted bulk tissue weighing roughly 17-31 mg, DNA and RNA were co-extracted. This clonotype appeared many times. V shed 6 bases, J shed 3 bases, and the junction held 5 bases outside the gene matches. Germline V gene data show CDR1 as MDHEN and CDR2 as SYDVKM. The CDR3 runs to 15 residues.

The sample comprised tumor tissue from primary liver carcinoma. V gene TRBV28 combines with J gene TRBJ2-1; TRBD1 matches 10 bases. This TCR was recovered from a middle-aged man with primary liver carcinoma and hepatitis B virus infection. For the CDR3, the DNA is TGTGCCAGCAGCCCAGGACAGGGGGTCTACAATGAGCAGTTCTTC. It encodes CASSPGQGVYNEQFF.